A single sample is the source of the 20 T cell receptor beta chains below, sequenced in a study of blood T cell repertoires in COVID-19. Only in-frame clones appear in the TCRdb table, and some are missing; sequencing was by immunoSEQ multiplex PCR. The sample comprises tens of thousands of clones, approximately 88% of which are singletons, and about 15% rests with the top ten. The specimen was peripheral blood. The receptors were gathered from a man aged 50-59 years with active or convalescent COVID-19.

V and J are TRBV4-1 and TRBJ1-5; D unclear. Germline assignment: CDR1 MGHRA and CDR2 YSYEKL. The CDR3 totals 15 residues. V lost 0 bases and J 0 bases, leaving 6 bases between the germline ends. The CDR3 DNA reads TGCGCCAGCAGCCAAGATTTGTATAGCAATCAGCCCCAGCATTTT. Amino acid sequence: CASSQDLYSNQPQHF.

The CDR3 reads CASSLAGGETQYF. Here the CDR3 DNA reads TGCGCCAGCAGCTTGGCTGGGGGGGAGACCCAGTACTTC. The gene calls are TRBV5-1 and TRBJ2-5; a possible D gene is TRBD2 (6 bases). The germline V gene has CDR1 SGHRS and CDR2 YFSETQ. V lost 0 bases and J lost 5, with 8 bases in between. The length of the CDR3 is 13 residues.

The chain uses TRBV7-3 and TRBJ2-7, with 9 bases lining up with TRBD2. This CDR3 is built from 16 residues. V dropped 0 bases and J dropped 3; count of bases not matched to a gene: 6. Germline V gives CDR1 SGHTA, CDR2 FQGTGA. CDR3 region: CASSLTGTSPNYEQYF. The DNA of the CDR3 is TGTGCCAGCAGCTTAACCGGGACTAGCCCGAACTACGAGCAGTACTTC.

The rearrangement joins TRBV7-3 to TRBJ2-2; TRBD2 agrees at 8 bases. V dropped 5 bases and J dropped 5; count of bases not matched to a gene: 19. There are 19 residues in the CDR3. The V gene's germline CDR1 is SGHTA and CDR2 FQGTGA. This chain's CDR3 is CASSPTVTQRGRGTGELFF. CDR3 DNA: TGTGCCAGCAGCCCCACAGTTACTCAGCGGGGGAGAGGGACCGGGGAGCTGTTTTTT.

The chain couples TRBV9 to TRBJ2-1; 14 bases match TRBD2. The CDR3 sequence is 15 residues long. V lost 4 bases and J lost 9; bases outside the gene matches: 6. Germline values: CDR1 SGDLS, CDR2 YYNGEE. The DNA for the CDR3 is TGTGCCAGCAGCACGAGGACTAGCGGGGGGCGTGAGCAGTTCTTC. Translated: CASSTRTSGGREQFF.

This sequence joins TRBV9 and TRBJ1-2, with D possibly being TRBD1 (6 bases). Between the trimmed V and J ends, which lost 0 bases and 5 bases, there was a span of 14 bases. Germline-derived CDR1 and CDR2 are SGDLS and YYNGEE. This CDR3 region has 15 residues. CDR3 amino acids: CASSVGGGGGYGYTF. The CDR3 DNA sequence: TGTGCCAGCAGCGTAGGTGGAGGGGGAGGGTATGGCTACACCTTC. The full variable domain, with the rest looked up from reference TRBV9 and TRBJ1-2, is DSGVTQTPKHLITATGQRVTLRCSPRSGDLSVYWYQQSLDQGLQFLIQYYNGEERAKGNILERFSAQQFPDLHSELNLSSLELGDSALYFCASSVGGGGGYGYTFGSGTRLTVV.

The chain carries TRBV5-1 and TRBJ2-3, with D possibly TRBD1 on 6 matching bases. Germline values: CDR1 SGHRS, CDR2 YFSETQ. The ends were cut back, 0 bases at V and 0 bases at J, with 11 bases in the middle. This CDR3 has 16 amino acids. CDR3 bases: TGCGCCAGCAGCTTGGAGCGGACAGACAGCACAGATACGCAGTATTTT. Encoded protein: CASSLERTDSTDTQYF.

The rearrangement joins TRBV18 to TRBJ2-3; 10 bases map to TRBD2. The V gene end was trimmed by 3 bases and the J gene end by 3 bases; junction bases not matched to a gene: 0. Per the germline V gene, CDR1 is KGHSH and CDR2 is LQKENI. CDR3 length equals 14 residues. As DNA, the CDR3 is TGTGCCAGCTCACCGGGACTAGCGACAGATACGCAGTATTTT. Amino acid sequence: CASSPGLATDTQYF.

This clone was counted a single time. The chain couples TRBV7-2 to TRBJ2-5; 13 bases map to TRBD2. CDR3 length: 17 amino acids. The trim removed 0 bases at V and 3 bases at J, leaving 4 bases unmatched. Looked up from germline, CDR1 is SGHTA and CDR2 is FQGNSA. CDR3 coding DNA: TGTGCCAGCAGCTTAGCCGGACTAGCGGGGGCCAAAGAGACCCAGTACTTC. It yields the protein CASSLAGLAGAKETQYF.

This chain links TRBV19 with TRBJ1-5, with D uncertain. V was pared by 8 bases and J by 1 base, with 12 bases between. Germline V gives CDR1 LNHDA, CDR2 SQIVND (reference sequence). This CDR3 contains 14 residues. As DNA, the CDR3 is TGTGCCAGTCAGATGGGAGGGAGCAATCAGCCCCAGCATTTT. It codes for CASQMGGSNQPQHF.

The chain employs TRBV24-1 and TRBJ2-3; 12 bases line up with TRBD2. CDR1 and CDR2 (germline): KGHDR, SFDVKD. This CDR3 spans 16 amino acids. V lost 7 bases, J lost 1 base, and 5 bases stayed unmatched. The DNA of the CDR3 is TGTGCCACCAGCACCTGGACTAGCGGGGGCACAGATACGCAGTATTTT. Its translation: CATSTWTSGGTDTQYF.

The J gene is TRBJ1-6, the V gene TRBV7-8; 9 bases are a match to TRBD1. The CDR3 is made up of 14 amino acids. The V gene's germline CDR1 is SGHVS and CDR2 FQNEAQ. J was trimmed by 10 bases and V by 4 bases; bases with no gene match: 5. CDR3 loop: CASSSDRGKSPLHF. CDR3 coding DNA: TGTGCCAGCAGCTCGGACAGGGGCAAGTCACCCCTCCACTTT.

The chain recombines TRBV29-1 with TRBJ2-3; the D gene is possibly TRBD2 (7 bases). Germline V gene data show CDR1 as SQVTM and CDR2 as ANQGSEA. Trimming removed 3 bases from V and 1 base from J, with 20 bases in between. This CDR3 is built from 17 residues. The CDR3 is CSVEVGGGMLGTDTQYF. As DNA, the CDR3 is TGCAGCGTTGAGGTGGGCGGGGGCATGTTGGGCACAGATACGCAGTATTTT.

In DNA, the CDR3 is TGCAGCGTTGAGGGGACGGGAGCATACGAGCAGTACTTC. Protein: CSVEGTGAYEQYF. The V call is TRBV29-1, the J call TRBJ2-7, with a possible D match to TRBD2 (6 bases). CDR3 length equals 13 residues. Germline V gene sequence: CDR1 SQVTM, CDR2 ANQGSEA. Trimming pared 3 bases from V and 4 bases from J, leaving 13 bases between.

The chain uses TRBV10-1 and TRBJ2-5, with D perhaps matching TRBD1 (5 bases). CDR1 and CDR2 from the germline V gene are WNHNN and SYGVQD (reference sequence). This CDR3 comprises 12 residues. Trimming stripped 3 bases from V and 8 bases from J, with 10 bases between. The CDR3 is CASSEGHGTQYF. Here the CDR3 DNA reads TGCGCCAGCAGTGAAGGACACGGTACCCAGTACTTC.

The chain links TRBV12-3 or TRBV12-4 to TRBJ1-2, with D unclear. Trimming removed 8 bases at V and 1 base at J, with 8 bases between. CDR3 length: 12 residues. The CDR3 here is CASSRGNYGYTF. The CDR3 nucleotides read TGTGCCAGCTCCCGGGGTAACTATGGCTACACCTTC.

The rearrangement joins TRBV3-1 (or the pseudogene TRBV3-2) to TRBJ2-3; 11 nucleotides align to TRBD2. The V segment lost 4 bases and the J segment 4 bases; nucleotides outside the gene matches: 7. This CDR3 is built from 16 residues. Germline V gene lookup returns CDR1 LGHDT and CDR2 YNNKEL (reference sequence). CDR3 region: CASSPLSGGAADTQYF. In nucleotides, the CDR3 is TGTGCCAGCAGCCCTCTTAGCGGGGGGGCCGCAGATACGCAGTATTTT.

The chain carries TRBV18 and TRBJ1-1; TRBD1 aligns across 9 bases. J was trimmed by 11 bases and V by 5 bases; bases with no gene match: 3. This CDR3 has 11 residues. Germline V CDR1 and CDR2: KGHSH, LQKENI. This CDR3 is CASSRDRVAFF. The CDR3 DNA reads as TGTGCCAGCTCAAGGGACAGGGTTGCTTTCTTT.

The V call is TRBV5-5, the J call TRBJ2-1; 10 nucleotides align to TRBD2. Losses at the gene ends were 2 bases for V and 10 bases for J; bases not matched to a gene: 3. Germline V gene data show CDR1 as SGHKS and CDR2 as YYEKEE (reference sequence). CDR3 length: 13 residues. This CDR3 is CASSFSGGQEQFF. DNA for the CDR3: TGTGCCAGCAGCTTTAGCGGGGGGCAGGAGCAGTTCTTC.

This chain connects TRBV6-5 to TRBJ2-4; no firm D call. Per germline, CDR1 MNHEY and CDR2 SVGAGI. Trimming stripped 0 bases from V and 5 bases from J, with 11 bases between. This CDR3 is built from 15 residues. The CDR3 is CASSYSTGLENIQYF. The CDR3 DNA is TGTGCCAGCAGTTACTCTACCGGGTTGGAAAACATTCAGTACTTC.